This entry lists 27 T cell receptor beta chains sequenced from one sample in a study of shared clonotypes between healthy human individuals. Naive CD8 isolation took CD45RO-negative cells positively selected for CCR7 and excluded terminally differentiated effector memory CD45RA+ cells. Sequencing was performed with immunoSEQ multiplex PCR; in TCRdb, only in-frame clones are kept and a portion is missing. The sample has hundreds of thousands of clones, roughly 98% seen once. Sequencing was performed on naive CD8+ T cells sorted from blood. The source is a man in his thirties or forties in good health.

This chain uses TRBV5-1 with TRBJ2-7, with D possibly matching TRBD1 (5 bases). This CDR3 has 12 amino acids. The germline V gene has CDR1 SGHRS and CDR2 YFSETQ. V was pared by 6 bases and J by 2 bases, with 9 bases between. CDR3 coding DNA: TGCGCCAGCACTGGGGCGGCCTACGAGCAGTACTTC. Amino acids: CASTGAAYEQYF.

The V and J genes are TRBV10-2 and TRBJ1-1; TRBD1 might be the D (6 bases). Germline values: CDR1 WSHSY, CDR2 SAAADI. Trimming removed 7 bases at V and 3 bases at J, with 15 bases between. The CDR3 has 14 residues. The CDR3 loop reads CASTDTGLHTEAFF. Here the CDR3 DNA reads TGCGCCAGCACTGATACAGGGCTTCACACTGAAGCTTTCTTT.

This rearrangement joins TRBV2 to TRBJ2-2, with 10 bases fitting TRBD2. The ends lost 2 bases at V and 5 bases at J; junction bases unmatched: 2. Germline-derived CDR1 and CDR2 are SNHLY and FYNNEI. The CDR3 is 15 residues long. The CDR3 region has the DNA TGTGCCAGCAGTGAACTAGCGGGAGAAACCGGGGAGCTGTTTTTT. Amino acid sequence: CASSELAGETGELFF.

The gene calls are TRBV29-1 and TRBJ2-3; no clear D. CDR3 length: 14 residues. Germline lookup yields CDR1 SQVTM and CDR2 ANQGSEA. Trimming left V 4 bases short and J 4 bases short, with 15 bases between. The CDR3 here is CSVVEPTDADTQYF. CDR3 nucleotides: TGCAGCGTTGTGGAACCAACTGACGCAGATACGCAGTATTTT.

The CDR3 sequence: CASSLGGVNEQFF. CDR3 coding DNA: TGTGCCAGCAGTTTAGGAGGGGTCAATGAGCAGTTCTTC. This sequence joins TRBV27 and TRBJ2-1; D might be TRBD2 (6 bases). Germline V gene lookup returns CDR1 MNHEY and CDR2 SMNVEV (reference sequence). V was shortened by 2 bases and J by 6 bases, with 8 bases between the two germline ends. The CDR3 covers 13 residues.

V is TRBV11-3 and J is TRBJ2-1; D possibly corresponds to TRBD1 (5 bases). CDR1 and CDR2 (germline): SGHNT, YENEEA. Trimming took off 4 bases at V and 8 bases at J, with 12 bases between the two ends. This CDR3 is 13 amino acids long. The CDR3 coding sequence is TGTGCCAGCAGCTCCAGGGTAGCATATGAGCAGTTCTTC. Its protein is CASSSRVAYEQFF.

This clone was detected once. The J gene is TRBJ2-7, the V gene TRBV19, with 9 bases lining up with TRBD1. Germline loops: CDR1 LNHDA, CDR2 SQIVND (reference sequence). The V segment lost 4 bases and the J segment 3 bases; nucleotides outside the gene matches: 10. The CDR3 sequence is 16 residues long. The CDR3 bases are TGTGCCAGTAGTAGCCGGGACAGGGCAACCTACTACGAGCAGTACTTC. It codes for CASSSRDRATYYEQYF.

V gene TRBV11-3 combines with J gene TRBJ2-1; D unresolved. This CDR3 contains 13 residues. Germline lookup yields CDR1 SGHNT and CDR2 YENEEA. V gave up 4 bases and J gave up 2 bases, with 6 bases separating them. CDR3 residues: CASSSAPYNEQFF. The CDR3 DNA follows: TGTGCCAGCAGCTCCGCTCCCTACAATGAGCAGTTCTTC.

V gene TRBV2 combines with J gene TRBJ2-1; 7 nucleotides match TRBD2. The CDR3 covers 18 residues. V shed 6 bases and J 4 bases; nucleotides not matched to a gene: 18. The germline V gene has CDR1 SNHLY and CDR2 FYNNEI. The CDR3 here is CASSYLSGGSHTYNEQFF. The CDR3, as DNA: TGTGCCAGCAGCTACTTAAGCGGCGGGAGCCATACGTACAATGAGCAGTTCTTC.

As to this clone: Other DNA sequences in the same sample also yield this CDR3. The rearrangement uses TRBV28 and TRBJ2-7, with unresolved D. Trimming took 5 bases from V and 7 from J, leaving 9 bases between them. Germline values: CDR1 MDHEN, CDR2 SYDVKM. The CDR3 sequence is 11 residues long. CDR3 in amino acids: CASSLLGEQYF. The CDR3 bases are TGTGCCAGCAGTCTCCTGGGTGAGCAGTACTTC.

Notes on this clone: The sample carries other DNA sequences with the same CDR3. The chain couples TRBV6-6 to TRBJ2-1; D not certain. The V gene lost 3 bases and the J gene lost 1 base, with 4 bases spanning the gap. The CDR3 has 13 amino acids. From germline, CDR1 is MNHNY and CDR2 SVGAGI (reference sequence). The CDR3 loop reads CASSYSSYNEQFF. CDR3 nucleotide sequence: TGTGCCAGCAGTTATTCGTCCTACAATGAGCAGTTCTTC.

The chain uses TRBV29-1 and TRBJ2-3; perhaps TRBD2 as D (5 bases). Germline V lookup: CDR1 SQVTM, CDR2 ANQGSEA. V lost 3 bases, J lost 6 bases, and 10 bases lay in between. CDR3 length equals 12 residues. The CDR3 here is CSVEESGDTQYF. CDR3 bases: TGCAGCGTTGAGGAGAGCGGCGATACGCAGTATTTT.

This chain uses TRBV27 with TRBJ2-1, with D perhaps matching TRBD1 or TRBD2 (6 bases each). V lost 3 bases, J lost 7 bases, and 13 bases lay in between. The length of the CDR3 is 14 residues. The V gene's germline CDR1 is MNHEY and CDR2 SMNVEV (reference sequence). CDR3 protein: CASSFGGGGNEQFF. The CDR3 nucleotides read TGTGCCAGCAGTTTTGGCGGAGGGGGGAATGAGCAGTTCTTC.

The rearrangement uses TRBV7-2 and TRBJ1-1, with D unresolved. V lost 7 bases and J lost 4, with 16 bases in between. CDR3 size: 14 residues. The germline V gene has CDR1 SGHTA and CDR2 FQGNSA. The CDR3 here is CASTTFSRATEAFF. The CDR3, as DNA: TGTGCCAGCACCACTTTTAGTAGGGCCACTGAAGCTTTCTTT.

This chain joins TRBV28 and TRBJ2-7; 9 bases map to TRBD2. The J segment lost 2 bases and the V segment lost 6 bases, leaving 5 bases of the junction unmatched. Germline CDR1 and CDR2: MDHEN and SYDVKM. The CDR3 consists of 14 residues. The CDR3 DNA sequence: TGTGCCAGCAGCCCACTAGCGGGCACCTACGAGCAGTACTTC. It yields the protein CASSPLAGTYEQYF.

The chain employs TRBV7-8 and TRBJ2-1; D is possibly TRBD1 (5 bases). The CDR3 has 15 amino acids. From germline, CDR1 is SGHVS and CDR2 FQNEAQ. Trimming took 6 bases from V and 2 from J, leaving 14 bases between them. Here the CDR3 DNA reads TGTGCCAGCAGGATTTTAGACAGTCCCTACAATGAGCAGTTCTTC. It codes for CASRILDSPYNEQFF. Complete variable domain (other parts from reference TRBV7-8 and TRBJ2-1): GAGVSQSPRYKVAKRGQDVALRCDPISGHVSLFWYQQALGQGPEFLTYFQNEAQLDKSGLPSDRFFAERPEGSVSTLKIQRTQQEDSAVYLCASRILDSPYNEQFFGPGTRLTVL.

The J gene is TRBJ2-1, the V gene TRBV29-1, with D perhaps matching TRBD1 or TRBD2 (6 bases each). V was trimmed by 7 bases and J by 9 bases, leaving 25 bases between them. This CDR3 is 15 amino acids long. Per the germline V gene, CDR1 is SQVTM and CDR2 is ANQGSEA. CDR3: CSAVLPGAALSEQFF. The CDR3 region has the DNA TGCAGCGCAGTTCTCCCGGGGGCCGCGCTGTCTGAGCAGTTCTTC.

This clone was found once. V and J are TRBV15 and TRBJ2-5; 8 positions agree with TRBD2. In germline, CDR1 is LNHNV, CDR2 YYDKDF (reference sequence). V lost 0 bases and J lost 4; bases outside the gene matches: 4. The CDR3 totals 15 residues. CDR3 protein: CATSRDFTSGETQYF. Written as DNA, the CDR3 is TGTGCCACCAGCAGAGATTTCACTAGCGGAGAGACCCAGTACTTC.

J is TRBJ2-7 and V is TRBV11-1, with D unresolved. Germline-derived CDR1 and CDR2 are SGHAT and FQDESV (reference sequence). The length of the CDR3 is 12 residues. V was pared by 4 bases and J by 5 bases, with 9 bases between. CDR3 sequence (DNA): TGTGCCAGCAGCTCTAACAATGACGAGCAGTACTTC. It codes for CASSSNNDEQYF.

This chain links TRBV10-3 with TRBJ2-3; 7 bases align to TRBD2. The V and J ends lost 2 bases and 2 bases, in that order; junction bases with no gene match: 10. This CDR3 has 17 amino acids. Germline loops: CDR1 ENHRY, CDR2 SYGVKD. The DNA for the CDR3 is TGTGCCATCAGTGAGAAGGGAGATAGCGGGTTCACAGATACGCAGTATTTT. Protein product: CAISEKGDSGFTDTQYF.

The chain's CDR3 is CASSFGQLNTEAFF. The CDR3 DNA sequence: TGTGCCAGCAGTTTCGGACAATTGAACACTGAAGCTTTCTTT. The chain recombines TRBV7-9 with TRBJ1-1; TRBD1 is a possible D gene (5 bases). CDR1 is SEHNR, CDR2 FQNEAQ, per germline (reference sequence). The CDR3 runs 14 residues. Deletions cut 6 bases from V and 0 bases from J, with 11 bases between.

The CDR3 spells CASSPPTSGVYNEQFF. In DNA, the CDR3 is TGTGCCAGCAGTCCGCCAACTAGCGGGGTTTACAATGAGCAGTTCTTC. The chain carries TRBV27 and TRBJ2-1, with 10 bases matching TRBD2. Germline CDR1 MNHEY, CDR2 SMNVEV (reference sequence). With 5 bases clipped from V and 4 bases from J, the junction kept 8 bases outside the gene matches. This CDR3 contains 16 residues.

The chain has TRBV10-3 and TRBJ2-7; TRBD1 agrees at 7 bases. V lost 0 bases and J lost 3; bases outside the gene matches: 11. The CDR3 is 17 residues long. Germline V gene sequence: CDR1 ENHRY, CDR2 SYGVKD. CDR3: CAISESLPGQIYYEQYF. The CDR3 DNA reads as TGTGCCATCAGTGAGTCGTTACCGGGACAGATTTACTACGAGCAGTACTTC.

This clone showed up just once. The genes are TRBV29-1 and TRBJ2-7; TRBD1 matches 10 bases. This CDR3 contains 19 residues. Trimming cost V 2 bases and J 5 bases; bases outside gene matches: 21. Germline V gives CDR1 SQVTM, CDR2 ANQGSEA. Here the CDR3 DNA reads TGCAGCGTTGAAAATGAGGGGGGGCTGTTGGAGGGACAGGGGAACGAGCAGTACTTC. Protein product: CSVENEGGLLEGQGNEQYF.

The CDR3 sequence is CASSSSGTPSYEQYF. As DNA, the CDR3 is TGTGCCAGCAGTTCTTCCGGGACGCCTTCCTACGAGCAGTACTTC. This sequence joins TRBV27 and TRBJ2-7; D is possibly TRBD1 or TRBD2 (5 bases each). This CDR3 region has 15 residues. Germline values: CDR1 MNHEY, CDR2 SMNVEV (reference sequence). Deletions cut 4 bases from V and 1 base from J, with 14 bases between.

The V and J genes are TRBV9 and TRBJ2-5; 8 bases are a match to TRBD1. This CDR3 contains 14 residues. Trimming cost V 4 bases and J 4 bases; bases outside gene matches: 6. Germline V gene lookup returns CDR1 SGDLS and CDR2 YYNGEE. This CDR3 reads CASSFTGGRETQYF. The CDR3 region has the DNA TGTGCCAGCAGCTTTACAGGGGGGCGAGAGACCCAGTACTTC.

The gene calls are TRBV7-6 and TRBJ2-1, with 7 bases lining up with TRBD2. Germline V gene sequence: CDR1 SGHVS, CDR2 FNYEAQ. The CDR3 covers 12 residues. The V and J ends lost 3 bases and 9 bases, in that order; junction bases with no gene match: 2. The CDR3 spells CASSFGGGEQFF. Written as DNA, the CDR3 is TGTGCCAGCAGCTTTGGCGGGGGTGAGCAGTTCTTC.